This TCR beta chain stems from a study of cytomegalovirus exposure and HLA in healthy donors. The CDR3 runs to 13 residues. After removal of 6 bases from V and 5 bases from J, the junction contained 3 bases not matched to a gene. The V gene's germline CDR1 is ENHRY and CDR2 SYGVKD. Study-wide findings and caveats: In vitro checks showed that a few CMV-associated chains really do target CMV antigens. A later analysis found common viral pathogens apparently linked to several of the most significant clusters. Sequencing likely produced, as an artifact, a cluster of highly shared sequence variants. The presence/absence work took it that sequencing depth was about the same across donors.

Remarks on this clone: Antigen specificity is unknown.

The PCR ran on 60 Vbeta and 13 Jbeta primers. Generated by immunoSEQ multiplex PCR, the TCRdb table keeps only in-frame clones and is missing some. In the table there are about 200,000 clones, around 81% of which are singletons. The V and J genes are TRBV10-3 and TRBJ1-1; 10 positions match TRBD1. This clonotype was obtained from a man aged 18 to 29 in good health and CMV-seronegative. The sequencing input was PBMCs. CDR3 nucleotides: TGTGCCATCAGGACAGGGGGCGGAACTGAAGCTTTCTTT. Translated, it gives CAIRTGGGTEAFF.